What follows are 30 T cell receptor beta chains derived from one specimen sequenced in a study of T cells in Graves' hyperthyroidism and ophthalmopathy. The TCR beta CDR3 regions underwent amplification using RNA transcripts as the source. An initial round of RT-PCR targeting the TCR CDR3 relied on the HTBI primer set. In TCRdb, the multiplex PCR reads were re-called with MiXCR into one record per CDR3 protein. The sample has about 400,000 distinct CDR3 sequences, over 11% seen once. Sequencing input: blood. These receptors originate from a man aged 50-59 years with Graves' ophthalmopathy.

V gene TRBV19 combines with J gene TRBJ1-5; 8 bases are shared with TRBD1. The CDR3 runs 16 residues. Germline V gene data show CDR1 as LNHDA and CDR2 as SQIVND (reference sequence). V lost 5 bases, J lost 0 bases, and 6 bases stayed unmatched. CDR3 protein: CASSPKTGVSNQPQHF. CDR3 DNA sequence: TGTGCCAGTAGTCCAAAGACAGGGGTTAGCAATCAGCCCCAGCATTTT.

Many counts were recorded for this clonotype. CDR3 nucleotides: TGTGCCAGCAGAGGGACTAGCGGGCGCTATGAGCAGTTCTTC. The encoded protein is CASRGTSGRYEQFF. The chain employs TRBV6-1 and TRBJ2-1, with TRBD2 matching 12 bases. V was clipped by 6 bases and J by 8 bases; unmatched bases: 5. The CDR3 is 14 residues long. The germline gives CDR1 MNHNS, CDR2 SASEGT.

The gene calls are TRBV2 and TRBJ2-3; tentative D call: TRBD2 (5 bases). CDR3 size: 15 residues. Per the germline V gene, CDR1 is SNHLY and CDR2 is FYNNEI. Trimming shortened V by 5 bases and J by 3 bases, and 15 bases separated the two germline ends. The DNA for the CDR3 is TGTGCCAGCAGTATACCACTAGTCTCTACAGATACGCAGTATTTT. Translation gives CASSIPLVSTDTQYF.

The genes are TRBV20-1 and TRBJ2-7; D is uncertain. CDR1 is DFQATT, CDR2 SNEGSKA, per germline (reference sequence). CDR3 size: 13 residues. Trimming stripped 0 bases from V and 3 bases from J, with 9 bases between. The CDR3 DNA sequence: TGCAGTGCTAGAGATCAAGGCCTCTACGAGCAGTACTTC. Its protein product is CSARDQGLYEQYF.

This clonotype was counted at least ten times. The chain is built from TRBV30 and TRBJ2-1; 8 positions agree with TRBD2. Looked up from germline, CDR1 is GTSNPN and CDR2 is SVGIG (reference sequence). The CDR3 loop spans 14 amino acids. The V and J ends lost 4 bases and 3 bases, in that order; junction bases with no gene match: 5. The DNA for the CDR3 is TGTGCCTGGATACCTCGGGGGGGCTACAATGAGCAGTTCTTC. It translates to CAWIPRGGYNEQFF.

Many counts were recorded for this clonotype. The rearrangement uses TRBV28 and TRBJ1-1; TRBD1 might be the D (6 bases). Germline V gene sequence: CDR1 MDHEN, CDR2 SYDVKM. Trimming shortened V by 7 bases and J by 2 bases, and 26 bases separated the two germline ends. The CDR3 is 18 amino acids. The CDR3 sequence: CASTGVQTGPRKNTEAFF. The CDR3 DNA reads TGTGCCAGCACGGGGGTACAGACAGGCCCTAGGAAAAACACTGAAGCTTTCTTT.

This clonotype was counted a few times. This rearrangement joins TRBV9 to TRBJ2-7, with TRBD2 matching over 8 bases. V lost 0 bases and J lost 2; bases outside the gene matches: 1. CDR1 and CDR2 (germline): SGDLS, YYNGEE. The CDR3 runs to 14 residues. This CDR3 reads CASSVAGGPYEQYF. DNA of the CDR3: TGTGCCAGCAGCGTAGCGGGAGGGCCCTACGAGCAGTACTTC.

The table lists this clonotype with many counts. The genes are TRBV29-1 and TRBJ1-1, with 7 bases aligning to TRBD1. The V segment lost 0 bases and the J segment 4 bases; nucleotides outside the gene matches: 11. This CDR3 comprises 16 residues. CDR1 and CDR2 (germline): SQVTM, ANQGSEA. The CDR3 sequence is CSVEDDIETGSTEAFF. The CDR3 coding sequence is TGCAGCGTTGAAGATGATATCGAGACAGGGTCCACTGAAGCTTTCTTT.

The rearrangement links TRBV7-9 to TRBJ2-2; 14 nucleotides line up with TRBD2. The CDR3 spans 19 residues. Germline V gene lookup returns CDR1 SEHNR and CDR2 FQNEAQ (reference sequence). With 5 bases clipped from V and 7 bases from J, the junction kept 15 bases outside the gene matches. The DNA for the CDR3 is TGTGCCAGCAGCCCGCCCGGGACTAGCGGGAGTGTTACGGGCGGGGAGCTGTTTTTT. Translation: CASSPPGTSGSVTGGELFF. Looking up the rest from reference TRBV7-9 and TRBJ2-2 gives the full variable domain: DTGVSQNPRHKITKRGQNVTFRCDPISEHNRLYWYRQTLGQGPEFLTYFQNEAQLEKSRLLSDRFSAERPKGSFSTLEIQRTEQGDSAMYLCASSPPGTSGSVTGGELFFGEGSRLTVL.

On this clonotype: This may be a read error: a much more frequent sequence differs by one nucleotide. The chain carries TRBV2 and TRBJ1-5; perhaps TRBD1 as D (5 bases). Trimming pared 6 bases from V and 1 base from J, leaving 10 bases between. Germline-derived CDR1 and CDR2 are SNHLY and FYNNEI. CDR3 length equals 14 residues. CDR3 sequence: CASSGAVSNQPQHF. The CDR3 DNA reads as TGTGCCAGCAGCGGGGCAGTCAGCAATCAGCCCCAGCATTTT.

This clonotype was seen many times. This chain connects TRBV19 to TRBJ2-3, with TRBD2 matching over 15 bases. J was trimmed by 10 bases and V by 6 bases; bases with no gene match: 8. Per germline, CDR1 LNHDA and CDR2 SQIVND (reference sequence). The CDR3 has 15 amino acids. For the CDR3, the DNA is TGTGCCAGTAGCCCGGGACTAGCGGGAGGAGGAGCGCAGTATTTT. It codes for CASSPGLAGGGAQYF. Together with reference TRBV19 and TRBJ2-3, the CDR3 gives the full variable domain: DGGITQSPKYLFRKEGQNVTLSCEQNLNHDAMYWYRQDPGQGLRLIYYSQIVNDFQKGDIAEGYSVSREKKESFPLTVTSAQKNPTAFYLCASSPGLAGGGAQYFGPGTRLTVL.

This clonotype was counted at least ten times. The genes are TRBV20-1 and TRBJ2-2; 12 bases fit TRBD2. Germline values: CDR1 DFQATT, CDR2 SNEGSKA (reference sequence). Trimming cost V 0 bases and J 5 bases; bases outside gene matches: 7. The length of the CDR3 is 17 residues. CDR3 sequence: CSARDNLAGGETGELFF. The CDR3 DNA is TGCAGTGCTAGAGATAATCTAGCGGGAGGGGAAACCGGGGAGCTGTTTTTT.

This clonotype occurred once. V usage is TRBV19 and J usage is TRBJ2-7; no reliable D call. V was shortened by 1 base and J by 2 bases, with 6 bases between the two germline ends. The germline V gene has CDR1 LNHDA and CDR2 SQIVND (reference sequence). This CDR3 has 13 residues. The CDR3 nucleotides are TGTGCCAGTAGTATAGGAGCTCCCTACGAGCAGTACTTC. Translated: CASSIGAPYEQYF.

This clonotype was seen many times. The chain links TRBV5-1 to TRBJ2-7; no firm D call. Germline V lookup: CDR1 SGHRS, CDR2 YFSETQ. The CDR3 is made up of 15 amino acids. V gave up 0 bases and J gave up 2 bases, with 12 bases separating them. CDR3 loop: CASSLEGTETYEQYF. The CDR3 region has the DNA TGCGCCAGCAGCTTGGAGGGTACAGAGACCTACGAGCAGTACTTC.

This clonotype was recorded at least ten times. The gene calls are TRBV19 and TRBJ2-2; D uncertain. The CDR3 is made up of 13 amino acids. Germline V lookup: CDR1 LNHDA, CDR2 SQIVND (reference sequence). The germline V and J ends were trimmed by 8 bases and 2 bases, with 9 bases remaining between them. CDR3 nucleotide sequence: TGTGCCAGTGCATACGGCAACACCGGGGAGCTGTTTTTT. Residues: CASAYGNTGELFF.

This clonotype came up many times. The chain joins TRBV12-3 or TRBV12-4 to TRBJ2-3; D is unresolved. V lost 4 bases, J lost 0 bases, and 11 bases lay in between. The CDR3 runs 15 residues. This CDR3 is CASSWWEPSTDTQYF. CDR3 bases: TGTGCCAGCAGTTGGTGGGAACCTAGCACAGATACGCAGTATTTT.

V and J are TRBV3-1 and TRBJ2-3, with 11 bases that match TRBD2. The CDR3 is 19 amino acids. Germline values: CDR1 LGHDT, CDR2 YNNKEL (reference sequence). V was clipped by 2 bases and J by 6 bases; unmatched bases: 16. CDR3 nucleotides: TGTGCCAGCAGCCAATTGGCGGCCGGGGCTAGCGGGAGGAGGGATACGCAGTATTTT. Translating gives CASSQLAAGASGRRDTQYF.

This clonotype was counted at least ten times. This chain joins TRBV11-2 and TRBJ2-3, with D hard to call. Per germline, CDR1 SGHAT and CDR2 FQNNGV. CDR3 length: 16 amino acids. Trimming took off 3 bases at V and 0 bases at J, with 13 bases between the two ends. The CDR3, as DNA: TGTGCCAGCAGCTTTTTCGGGCGGAGAAGCACAGATACGCAGTATTTT. Its translation: CASSFFGRRSTDTQYF. The complete variable domain, with remaining parts taken from reference TRBV11-2 and TRBJ2-3, reads EAGVAQSPRYKIIEKRQSVAFWCNPISGHATLYWYQQILGQGPKLLIQFQNNGVVDDSQLPKDRFSAERLKGVDSTLKIQPAKLEDSAVYLCASSFFGRRSTDTQYFGPGTRLTVL.

The V gene is TRBV7-9, the J gene TRBJ1-1; 7 bases map to TRBD1. The J segment lost 4 bases and the V segment lost 4 bases, leaving 9 bases of the junction unmatched. CDR3 size: 15 residues. Germline V gene data show CDR1 as SEHNR and CDR2 as FQNEAQ (reference sequence). The DNA for the CDR3 is TGTGCCAGCAGCTCTAAAGAGGGGGCGGTCACTGAAGCTTTCTTT. It codes for CASSSKEGAVTEAFF.

V gene TRBV9 combines with J gene TRBJ2-2, with D maybe TRBD2 (6 bases). The germline V and J ends were trimmed by 1 base and 7 bases, with 11 bases remaining between them. This CDR3 comprises 14 residues. Germline V lookup: CDR1 SGDLS, CDR2 YYNGEE. For the CDR3, the DNA is TGTGCCAGCAGCGTAACGGGAGTGGTCGGGGAGCTGTTTTTT. It is translated as CASSVTGVVGELFF.

This clonotype was detected ten times or more. The J gene is TRBJ2-5, the V gene TRBV11-2; weak D call: TRBD1 (7 bases). V was pared by 1 base and J by 14 bases, with 20 bases between. The length of the CDR3 is 14 residues. Germline CDR1 SGHAT, CDR2 FQNNGV. DNA for the CDR3: TGTGCCAGCAGCTTAGCGGGCGACAGGGCGGGGATTTACTTC. Protein product: CASSLAGDRAGIYF.

The V call is TRBV4-1, the J call TRBJ2-7; TRBD2 might be the D (6 bases). This CDR3 is built from 14 residues. The V end was cut by 1 base, the J end by 3 bases, with 10 bases between. The germline CDR1 and CDR2 sequences are MGHRA and YSYEKL. The CDR3 is CASSQGGAGYEQYF. CDR3 coding DNA: TGCGCCAGCAGCCAAGGGGGAGCGGGCTACGAGCAGTACTTC.

This clonotype was seen ten or more times. The rearrangement joins TRBV2 to TRBJ2-3; 9 bases match TRBD2. J was trimmed by 0 bases and V by 5 bases; bases with no gene match: 0. Germline lookup yields CDR1 SNHLY and CDR2 FYNNEI. This CDR3 has 14 amino acids. The DNA for the CDR3 is TGTGCCAGCAGTACTAGCGGGAGCACAGATACGCAGTATTTT. It is translated as CASSTSGSTDTQYF.

This clonotype was seen at least ten times. The chain recombines TRBV29-1 with TRBJ1-1, with unresolved D. CDR3 length: 17 residues. Germline V gene sequence: CDR1 SQVTM, CDR2 ANQGSEA. The ends were cut back, 0 bases at V and 0 bases at J, with 17 bases in the middle. CDR3 sequence reads: CSVEDFRAEGMNTEAFF. The CDR3 coding sequence is TGCAGCGTTGAAGATTTCCGGGCCGAGGGCATGAACACTGAAGCTTTCTTT.

In its sample, this clonotype was seen many times. The V gene is TRBV3-1, the J gene TRBJ2-5; the D gene is possibly TRBD2 (6 bases). Trimming shortened V by 1 base and J by 5 bases, and 11 bases separated the two germline ends. The germline gives CDR1 LGHDT, CDR2 YNNKEL (reference sequence). This CDR3 has 14 amino acids. CDR3: CASSQAGVGETQYF. The CDR3 DNA reads as TGTGCCAGCAGCCAAGCGGGGGTCGGGGAGACCCAGTACTTC.

The chain couples TRBV29-1 to TRBJ2-7; tentative D call: TRBD1 (7 bases). Deletions cut 6 bases from V and 5 bases from J, with 11 bases between. CDR3 length: 11 amino acids. The germline V gene encodes CDR1 SQVTM and CDR2 ANQGSEA. This CDR3 is CSVEGANEQYF. The CDR3 bases are TGCAGCGTGGAGGGGGCAAACGAGCAGTACTTC.

This clonotype came up many times. The J gene is TRBJ2-4, the V gene TRBV7-8; a weak D match, TRBD1 (5 bases). CDR3 size: 14 residues. V lost 0 bases and J 5 bases, leaving 8 bases between the germline ends. Germline loops: CDR1 SGHVS, CDR2 FQNEAQ. CDR3 region: CASSLAGVQNIQYF. Here the CDR3 DNA reads TGTGCCAGCAGCTTAGCAGGGGTCCAAAACATTCAGTACTTC. The full variable domain, completed using reference TRBV7-8 and TRBJ2-4, is GAGVSQSPRYKVAKRGQDVALRCDPISGHVSLFWYQQALGQGPEFLTYFQNEAQLDKSGLPSDRFFAERPEGSVSTLKIQRTQQEDSAVYLCASSLAGVQNIQYFGAGTRLSVL.

This chain connects TRBV12-3 or TRBV12-4 to TRBJ1-2; a possible D gene is TRBD1 (5 bases). Trimming pared 6 bases from V and 1 base from J, leaving 12 bases between. The CDR3 has 14 residues. CDR3 loop: CASSPLGLNYGYTF. The CDR3 DNA reads TGTGCCAGCAGCCCATTGGGACTTAACTATGGCTACACCTTC.

This clonotype was observed many times. The chain combines TRBV2 with TRBJ2-7; a possible D gene is TRBD2 (5 bases). The V gene lost 4 bases and the J gene lost 5 bases, with 15 bases spanning the gap. There are 14 residues in the CDR3. Germline V gene lookup returns CDR1 SNHLY and CDR2 FYNNEI. The CDR3 spells CASSVLRGNNEQYF. The DNA for the CDR3 is TGTGCCAGCAGTGTTCTCCGGGGTAACAACGAGCAGTACTTC.

This clonotype was recorded many times. The rearrangement links TRBV7-9 to TRBJ2-7, with D unclear. Germline values: CDR1 SEHNR, CDR2 FQNEAQ (reference sequence). V lost 3 bases to trimming and J lost 7 bases, with 16 bases between them. This CDR3 region has 14 residues. This chain's CDR3 is CASSLTGAQKEQYF. CDR3 nucleotides: TGTGCCAGCAGCTTGACCGGCGCCCAGAAAGAGCAGTACTTC.